These 16 T cell receptor beta chains were all obtained from the same sample, sequenced in a study of regulatory T cells in long-lasting Graves disease. Time point reported: newly diagnosed GD, antithyroid drugs for less than 3 months. The authors made the TCR library using RNA they extracted from PBMCs. For TCR beta, libraries came from iRepertoire HTBI primers and Arm-PCR of CDR3 regions. TCRdb re-called the multiplex PCR reads with MiXCR, one entry per CDR3 protein. The profile covers about 440,000 distinct CDR3 sequences, with 16% appearing a single time and less than 30% taken by the ten largest. The sample also formed part of further work on T cells in Graves' hyperthyroidism and ophthalmopathy.

This sample comprised peripheral blood mononuclear cells (PBMCs), obtained at new diagnosis, from a patient treated with antithyroid drugs. The receptor set was obtained from a woman in her late teens or twenties with Graves disease.

This rearrangement joins TRBV11-2 to TRBJ2-5; D is perhaps TRBD1 or TRBD2 (5 bases each). The CDR3 spans 14 residues. V was clipped by 5 bases and J by 2 bases, with 12 bases between them. CDR1 and CDR2 from the germline V gene are SGHAT and FQNNGV. CDR3 DNA: TGTGCCAGCAGCCAATGGGGGAGACAAGAGACCCAGTACTTC. Its protein product is CASSQWGRQETQYF.

This clonotype has ten or more counts. V usage is TRBV6-1 and J usage is TRBJ2-1; TRBD2 agrees at 9 bases. CDR1 and CDR2 from the germline V gene are MNHNS and SASEGT. The junction had 9 bases not matched to a gene; V was cut back by 10 bases and J by 5 bases. The CDR3 has 14 amino acids. The chain's CDR3 is CAIKLSGRNNEQFF. The CDR3 DNA reads as TGTGCCATTAAGCTGAGCGGGAGGAACAATGAGCAGTTCTTC.

This clonotype was seen a few times. This chain connects TRBV3-1 to TRBJ2-2; perhaps TRBD2 as D (6 bases). CDR1 LGHDT and CDR2 YNNKEL come from the germline V gene (reference sequence). The CDR3 is 15 amino acids. Trimming removed 3 bases from V and 4 bases from J, with 12 bases in between. CDR3: CASSHETSSTGELFF. As DNA, the CDR3 is TGTGCCAGCAGCCATGAGACTAGTAGCACCGGGGAGCTGTTTTTT. Based on the CDR3 plus reference TRBV3-1 and TRBJ2-2, the full variable domain is DTAVSQTPKYLVTQMGNDKSIKCEQNLGHDTMYWYKQDSKKFLKIMFSYNNKELIINETVPNRFSPKSPDKAHLNLHINSLELGDSAVYFCASSHETSSTGELFFGEGSRLTVL.

Details on this clonotype: At one end, the junction sequence differs from germline, possibly due to a read error. J is TRBJ2-1 and V is TRBV4-1; D possibly corresponds to TRBD2 (5 bases). The germline V gene has CDR1 MGHRA and CDR2 YSYEKL. The CDR3 spans 16 residues. This CDR3 is CASIQDEGRALNEQFF. As DNA, the CDR3 is TGCGCCAGCATCCAAGATGAGGGAAGGGCACTTAATGAGCAGTTCTTC.

This clonotype was counted at least ten times. This chain uses TRBV6-1 with TRBJ2-7; TRBD1 matches 10 bases. The CDR3 is 14 residues long. V lost 6 bases and J lost 2; bases outside the gene matches: 4. Germline CDR1 and CDR2: MNHNS and SASEGT. The CDR3 DNA sequence: TGTGCCAGCAGCGACAGGGGGCAGGCCTACGAGCAGTACTTC. Translation gives CASSDRGQAYEQYF.

This chain uses TRBV6-1 with TRBJ2-2; TRBD2 matches at 14 bases. The V and J ends lost 5 bases and 6 bases, in that order; junction bases with no gene match: 2. The CDR3 loop spans 15 amino acids. The germline V gene has CDR1 MNHNS and CDR2 SASEGT. DNA for the CDR3: TGTGCCAGCAGTCGACTAGCGGGAGGGGCCGGGGAGCTGTTTTTT. It is translated as CASSRLAGGAGELFF.

V is TRBV30 and J is TRBJ2-7; TRBD2 matches 12 bases. The V and J ends lost 0 bases and 3 bases, in that order; junction bases with no gene match: 9. This CDR3 has 17 residues. Germline V gene data show CDR1 as GTSNPN and CDR2 as SVGIG (reference sequence). The CDR3 nucleotides are TGTGCCTGGAGTGTACTGGCTAGCGGGAGGGGTCGCTACGAGCAGTACTTC. Translation: CAWSVLASGRGRYEQYF.

This clonotype has more than one count but fewer than ten. The J gene is TRBJ2-2, the V gene TRBV11-2; no definite D call. The germline V gene encodes CDR1 SGHAT and CDR2 FQNNGV. This CDR3 is built from 15 residues. The V end was cut by 0 bases, the J end by 4 bases, with 9 bases between. The CDR3, as DNA: TGTGCCAGCAGCTTAGAACGGGTGGGCACCGGGGAGCTGTTTTTT. Its translation: CASSLERVGTGELFF.

This clonotype was seen ten or more times. In nucleotides, the CDR3 is TGTGCCAGCAGCTTGGGGCAGGGAAGACAAGAGACCCAGTACTTC. It codes for CASSLGQGRQETQYF. The chain links TRBV5-5 to TRBJ2-5, with D maybe TRBD1 (5 bases). Trimming left V 0 bases short and J 2 bases short, with 11 bases between. CDR1 and CDR2 from the germline V gene are SGHKS and YYEKEE (reference sequence). CDR3 size: 15 residues.

This clonotype appeared a single time. The chain uses TRBV10-3 and TRBJ1-5; no clear D gene. The CDR3 has 14 residues. Between the trimmed V and J ends, which lost 0 bases and 2 bases, there was a span of 5 bases. From germline, CDR1 is ENHRY and CDR2 SYGVKD. This CDR3 reads CAISESWGNQPQHF. In DNA, the CDR3 is TGTGCCATCAGTGAGTCGTGGGGCAATCAGCCCCAGCATTTT.

This clonotype was seen many times. The genes are TRBV28 and TRBJ1-2; maybe TRBD1 (6 bases). The V end lost 6 bases, the J end lost 8 bases, and 16 bases lay between the germline ends. This CDR3 is 13 amino acids long. Germline V lookup: CDR1 MDHEN, CDR2 SYDVKM. CDR3 loop: CASSLRQVGGYTF. For the CDR3, the DNA is TGTGCCAGCAGCCTAAGACAGGTCGGAGGCTACACCTTC.

The CDR3 spells CASSSNGGYTF. Here the CDR3 DNA reads TGTGCCAGCAGCTCGAATGGTGGCTACACCTTC. The gene calls are TRBV28 and TRBJ1-2, with D hard to call. Deletions cut 6 bases from V and 7 bases from J, with 9 bases between. This CDR3 comprises 11 residues. Germline-derived CDR1 and CDR2 are MDHEN and SYDVKM.

This clonotype was picked up a small number of times. CDR3 DNA sequence: TGTGCCAGCAGCATGGACTATAATCAGCCCCAGCATTTT. It translates to CASSMDYNQPQHF. The chain has TRBV5-5 and TRBJ1-5; D is unclear. Germline V gives CDR1 SGHKS, CDR2 YYEKEE (reference sequence). V was clipped by 4 bases and J by 4 bases, with 9 bases between them. The CDR3 totals 13 residues.

The sample holds many counts of this clonotype. The rearrangement links TRBV6-1 to TRBJ2-5; D perhaps matches TRBD2 (5 bases). The CDR3 runs to 13 residues. Between the trimmed V and J ends, which lost 2 bases and 3 bases, there was a span of 7 bases. Looked up from germline, CDR1 is MNHNS and CDR2 is SASEGT. The CDR3 bases are TGTGCCAGCAGTGAAAACGGGGAAGAGACCCAGTACTTC. Its translation: CASSENGEETQYF.

This clonotype was counted at least ten times. V gene TRBV19 combines with J gene TRBJ1-5; TRBD1 might be the D (6 bases). Germline V gene data show CDR1 as LNHDA and CDR2 as SQIVND (reference sequence). The CDR3 has 14 amino acids. Trimming stripped 10 bases from V and 0 bases from J, with 13 bases between. The CDR3 DNA sequence: TGTGCCACCAAATCGGACAGTAGCAATCAGCCCCAGCATTTT. Protein: CATKSDSSNQPQHF.

This clonotype showed up just a few times. V gene TRBV7-8 combines with J gene TRBJ1-1; D is undetermined. This CDR3 is 15 amino acids long. Deletions cut 1 base from V and 2 bases from J, with 11 bases between. Germline CDR1 SGHVS, CDR2 FQNEAQ. The CDR3 protein is CASSLGGMTNTEAFF. The CDR3 region has the DNA TGTGCCAGCAGCTTAGGAGGGATGACTAACACTGAAGCTTTCTTT.